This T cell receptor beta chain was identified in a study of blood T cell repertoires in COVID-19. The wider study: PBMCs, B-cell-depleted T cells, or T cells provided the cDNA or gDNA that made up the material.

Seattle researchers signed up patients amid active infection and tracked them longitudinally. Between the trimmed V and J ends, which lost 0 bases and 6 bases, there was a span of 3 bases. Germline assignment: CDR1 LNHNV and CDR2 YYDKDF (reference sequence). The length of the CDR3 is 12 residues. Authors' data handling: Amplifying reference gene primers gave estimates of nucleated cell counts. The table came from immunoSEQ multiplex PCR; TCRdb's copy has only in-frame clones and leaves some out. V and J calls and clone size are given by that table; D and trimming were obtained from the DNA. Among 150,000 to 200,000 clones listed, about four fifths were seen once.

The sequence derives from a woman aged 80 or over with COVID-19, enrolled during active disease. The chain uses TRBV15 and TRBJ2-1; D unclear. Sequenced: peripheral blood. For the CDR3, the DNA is TGTGCCACCAGCAGAGATAGCAATGAGCAGTTCTTC. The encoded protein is CATSRDSNEQFF.